This TCR beta chain stems from a study of post-analysis software for immune sequencing data. The study, taken as a whole, reports: F measure grouped same-batch samples tightly together. Controls had lower frequencies than patients of 4 or 5 TRBV segments, which included TRBV5-6, TRBV5-1 and TRBV20-1. Normalized Chao1 diversity was significantly reduced in patients versus controls.

The CDR3 has 14 residues. V was cut by 4 bases and J by 2 bases, with 10 bases left in between. Germline-derived CDR1 and CDR2 are SEHNR and FQNEAQ (reference sequence). Of note for this clonotype: Its target is not known.

TCR beta cDNA libraries included unique molecular identifiers. cDNA molecules numbering roughly 500,000 came from about 0.94 to 9.7 million T cells. TCRdb used MiXCR to reprocess the PCR reads, holding one entry per CDR3 protein. The sample includes 800,000 to 950,000 distinct CDR3 sequences, roughly 50% of them seen just once. The chain recombines TRBV7-9 with TRBJ2-3; possibly TRBD1 for D (5 bases). The sequence was obtained from a girl aged 10-17 years with multiple sclerosis. The sequenced material came from blood. The CDR3 sequence is CASSSQGNTDTQYF. CDR3 coding DNA: TGTGCCAGCAGCTCTCAGGGAAACACAGATACGCAGTATTTT. Supplemented by reference TRBV7-9 and TRBJ2-3, the full variable domain reads DTGVSQNPRHKITKRGQNVTFRCDPISEHNRLYWYRQTLGQGPEFLTYFQNEAQLEKSRLLSDRFSAERPKGSFSTLEIQRTEQGDSAMYLCASSSQGNTDTQYFGPGTRLTVL.